The source of this T cell receptor beta chain is a study of a mutant IDH1 vaccine in newly diagnosed glioma. The overall study: Beginning 4-6 weeks after radiotherapy alone, or with temozolomide cycles, vaccination took place. The therapy given earlier, which was standard therapy, consisted of radiotherapy, temozolomide, or both, and most of the patients received both. Sex among treated patients split 62.5% male, approximately 40% female; mean age was about 43 years.

Using immunoSEQ multiplex PCR, the repertoire was profiled, and TCRdb retains in-frame clones only, with some absent. The table records around 50,000 clones, about 88% of them present only once. Concerning this clone: The antigen remains undetermined.

Time point reported: week 35, safety follow-up. Mutant IDH1 20-mer peptide, at 300 ug, made up each vaccine dose, with topical imiquimod. In weeks 1, 3, 5, 7, 11, 15, 19 and 23, patients were immunized, eight times in all. The germline gives CDR1 SEHNR, CDR2 FQNEAQ (reference sequence). Deletions cut 1 base from V and 0 bases from J, with 7 bases between. CDR3 size: 15 residues. The rearrangement joins TRBV7-9 to TRBJ1-3; D is unresolved. The specimen was PBMCs, collected from a glioma patient whose treatment included an IDH1 peptide vaccine. The clonotype originates from a woman in her thirties or forties with glioma. The CDR3 sequence: CASSLGAHSGNTIYF. The CDR3 nucleotides read TGTGCCAGCAGCTTAGGGGCCCACTCTGGAAACACCATATATTTT.